This TCR beta chain was recovered during a study of blood T cell repertoires in COVID-19 (dated by TCRdb to between 2020 and 2021). Looking at the study overall: Samples covering the acute and convalescent phases of COVID-19 were provided by collaborators in the United States, Italy and Spain. The material from the prospective study consisted of cDNA or gDNA derived from T cells, B-cell-depleted T cells, or PBMCs. Subjects who had been exposed to COVID-19, were actively infected with it, or had recovered from it provided the deeply sampled blood TCRbeta repertoires that made up the dataset. The repertoires were released in a freely available public database intended as a resource for research on the immune response to SARS-CoV-2. Samples were obtained from the ongoing ImmuneRACE study (first 160 participants) and from over 1,000 subjects provided by 6 global collaborators. A de-identified subject ID, COVID-19 status, age in years and sex were almost always included in the sample metadata. Where available, HLA class I and class II types were obtained from metadata supplied by the sample provider rather than from assay-based typing.

Remarks on this clone: Its antigen specificity is not known. Nothing much larger sits one base from this clone, and base qualities are not available.

The investigation overall reported the following: The quantity of clinical and demographic metadata differed by source and by participant and was supplied without curation.

TCRbeta CDR3 regions were amplified from genomic DNA using the immunoSEQ Assay, a bias-controlled multiplex PCR. In the authors' own workflow: The number of nucleated cells in each sample was estimated from the amplification of reference gene primers within the assay. To quantify the absolute abundance of each unique TCRbeta CDR3 rearrangement, sequence reads were collapsed and filtered. For each sample, productive Simpson clonality was calculated by taking the square root of Simpson's diversity index across productive rearrangements. TCRdb mirrors the immuneACCESS table, restricted to in-frame sequences. Some clones are absent from its copies; in checked studies, under half trace to an unresolved V gene, and the reason for the others is unknown. The DNA gave D and trimming, while V, J and clone size come from that table. This sample is represented by about 330,000 clones; about 90% of them were singletons. Jointly, the top ten make up around 6% of the sample.

Another Seattle source contributed samples from volunteer blood donors who had recovered from COVID-19. Each collaborating institution followed its own protocols to collect whole blood in K2EDTA tubes. For TCRbeta analysis, collaborator samples were shipped as frozen whole blood, as isolated PBMCs, or as DNA extracted from either sample type. Sequences were obtained from peripheral blood. The sequence derives from a man between 18 and 29 years old who had recovered from COVID-19.

The CDR3 reads CSVVGQGTYNEQFF. DNA sequence: TGCAGCGTTGTAGGCCAGGGGACCTACAATGAGCAGTTCTTC. The V gene is TRBV29-1 and the J gene is TRBJ2-1; TRBD1 is possibly the D segment (6 matching bases). The CDR3 holds 14 amino acids from the cysteine to the phenylalanine. The read is trimmed to its CDR3 DNA, 42 bases read in frame from base 1. V drops 4 bases and J drops 2 bases, leaving 12 bases in between. Sequences SQVTM (CDR1) and ANQGSEA (CDR2) are obtained from the germline V gene.